The 12 T cell receptor beta chains below all came from one sample that was sequenced in a study of cytomegalovirus exposure and HLA in healthy donors. A multiplex PCR was run with 60 Vbeta primers and 13 Jbeta primers. Here immunoSEQ multiplex PCR was the method, and the copy in TCRdb shows in-frame clones only, minus some. The sample contains under 200,000 clones, around 68% of which appear only once. Source material: PBMCs. Every receptor here comes from a woman between 40 and 55 years old in good health and CMV-seropositive.

The chain couples TRBV27 to TRBJ1-5, with TRBD1 matching over 7 bases. The CDR3 is 14 amino acids. The germline V gene encodes CDR1 MNHEY and CDR2 SMNVEV (reference sequence). With V trimmed by 8 bases and J by 4 bases, 8 bases remained unmatched. The CDR3 sequence is CASGWGQSNQPQHF. The CDR3 coding sequence is TGTGCCAGCGGATGGGGACAGTCTAATCAGCCCCAGCATTTT.

The V gene is TRBV15, the J gene TRBJ2-7; 11 positions match TRBD1. V shed 3 bases and J 2 bases; nucleotides not matched to a gene: 0. The CDR3 consists of 14 residues. Germline-derived CDR1 and CDR2 are LNHNV and YYDKDF (reference sequence). The CDR3 sequence: CATSRDRGPYEQYF. The CDR3 DNA reads as TGTGCCACCAGCAGGGACAGGGGGCCCTACGAGCAGTACTTC.

Only a few counts were recorded for this clone. This chain connects TRBV6-5 to TRBJ2-5, with a weak D call TRBD2 (5 bases). V was cut by 0 bases and J by 5 bases, with 16 bases left in between. The CDR3 covers 16 residues. Germline CDR1 and CDR2: MNHEY and SVGAGI. CDR3 DNA: TGTGCCAGCAGTTACTCCTCACAGCGAGGCGGGGAGACCCAGTACTTC. This translates into CASSYSSQRGGETQYF.

For this clone: One junction end disagrees with the germline gene, perhaps due to a read error. The V call is TRBV13, the J call TRBJ1-4; D ambiguous. The CDR3 spans 15 residues. Per germline, CDR1 PRHDT and CDR2 FYEKMQ (reference sequence). Here the CDR3 DNA reads TGTGCCAGCACCTTATCGGGAGGTTTAAATGAAAAACTGTTTTTT. This codes for CASTLSGGLNEKLFF.

This clone was counted between two and nine times. The chain employs TRBV12-5 and TRBJ1-4; D might be TRBD1 (5 bases). V shed 6 bases and J shed 5 bases, with 13 bases lying between them. Germline V gene lookup returns CDR1 LGHNT and CDR2 FRNRAP. This CDR3 contains 14 residues. CDR3 nucleotide sequence: TGTGCTAGTGGGCCAGGGTCCCCCAATGAAAAACTGTTTTTT. It yields the protein CASGPGSPNEKLFF.

This chain connects TRBV6-1 to TRBJ1-5; 11 bases are a match to TRBD1. The CDR3 is 18 amino acids. Per germline, CDR1 MNHNS and CDR2 SASEGT. Unmatched junction bases numbered 9, after V lost 3 bases and J lost 2 bases. The CDR3 here is CASSEDRGPLVRNQPQHF. CDR3 in DNA: TGTGCCAGCAGTGAGGACAGGGGGCCCCTTGTTCGCAATCAGCCCCAGCATTTT.

V is TRBV5-1 and J is TRBJ1-2; 8 bases are shared with TRBD1. The CDR3 is 14 amino acids. V lost 4 bases, J lost 2 bases, and 4 bases stayed unmatched. The germline gives CDR1 SGHRS, CDR2 YFSETQ. The CDR3 sequence is CASSPGQENYGYTF. The CDR3 DNA follows: TGCGCCAGCAGCCCGGGACAGGAAAACTATGGCTACACCTTC.

The rearrangement links TRBV5-4 to TRBJ1-1; 8 bases map to TRBD1. The length of the CDR3 is 14 residues. Germline CDR1 is SGHNT and CDR2 is YYREEE (reference sequence). V shed 4 bases and J 3 bases; nucleotides not matched to a gene: 5. The CDR3 DNA reads as TGTGCCAGCAGCCTAGGACAGGGTCACACTGAAGCTTTCTTT. Translating it yields CASSLGQGHTEAFF.

V usage is TRBV18 and J usage is TRBJ2-7; no definite D call. Trimming left V 0 bases short and J 3 bases short, with 12 bases between. This CDR3 has 15 amino acids. From germline, CDR1 is KGHSH and CDR2 LQKENI. The CDR3 loop is CASSPPVARNYEQYF. The DNA for the CDR3 is TGTGCCAGCTCACCACCAGTAGCCAGAAACTACGAGCAGTACTTC.

V and J are TRBV5-4 and TRBJ2-5; the D gene is possibly TRBD1 (6 bases). This CDR3 has 14 residues. V shed 4 bases and J shed 0 bases, with 10 bases lying between them. Germline V CDR1 and CDR2: SGHNT, YYREEE (reference sequence). The CDR3 DNA sequence: TGTGCCAGCAGCAGCCGGGACAACCAAGAGACCCAGTACTTC. This gives the protein CASSSRDNQETQYF.

V is TRBV19 and J is TRBJ1-2; 9 nucleotides align to TRBD1. Germline V CDR1 and CDR2: LNHDA, SQIVND (reference sequence). V was clipped by 4 bases and J by 7 bases; unmatched bases: 10. The CDR3 sequence is 15 residues long. DNA for the CDR3: TGTGCCAGTAGTACAACCGGGACAGGGATTGGTGGCTACACCTTC. This sequence encodes CASSTTGTGIGGYTF.

V is TRBV6-5 and J is TRBJ1-1, with TRBD1 identical over 9 bases. This CDR3 spans 15 amino acids. Trimming removed 5 bases from V and 4 bases from J; junction bases left unmatched: 8. CDR1 and CDR2 from the germline V gene are MNHEY and SVGAGI. CDR3 protein: CASSGTTGGSTEAFF. The DNA of the CDR3 is TGTGCCAGCAGTGGAACGACAGGGGGTTCCACTGAAGCTTTCTTT.